Listed below are T cell receptor beta chains from one sample, sequenced in a study of regulatory T cells in long-lasting Graves disease. TCRdb itself ran the multiplex PCR reads through MiXCR, one entry per CDR3 protein. The sample lists roughly 500,000 distinct CDR3 sequences; roughly 12% were seen once. The same data also went into a second study, on T cells in Graves' hyperthyroidism and ophthalmopathy.

Specimen: peripheral blood mononuclear cells (PBMCs), collected at new diagnosis, from a patient treated with antithyroid drugs. Receptors originate from a man aged 25-40 years with Graves disease. The CDR3 runs from the conserved cysteine through the conserved F or W. The order of the fields is CDR3 length, D gene, clone size, J gene, V gene, CDR3 protein, CDR3 DNA. D genes are given only for firm matches. Clone size, where shown, is once, few, many, or a class for clones that have expanded.

cdr3_length: 13
d_call: -
clone_size: many
j_call: TRBJ2-7
v_call: TRBV12-3/TRBV12-4
cdr3_aa: CASSLGPYAEQYF
cdr3_nt: TGTGCCAGCAGTTTGGGGCCCTACGCAGAGCAGTACTTC

cdr3_length: 15
d_call: TRBD1
clone_size: few
j_call: TRBJ1-2
v_call: TRBV20-1
cdr3_aa: CSARESRGQGGDYTF
cdr3_nt: TGCAGTGCTAGAGAATCCCGGGGACAGGGGGGGGACTACACCTTC

cdr3_length: 14
d_call: -
clone_size: -
j_call: TRBJ2-1
v_call: TRBV13
cdr3_aa: CASRGRGSYNEQFF
cdr3_nt: TGTGCCAGCAGGGGTAGGGGGTCCTACAATGAGCAGTTCTTC

cdr3_length: 16
d_call: -
clone_size: -
j_call: TRBJ1-2
v_call: TRBV3-1
cdr3_aa: CASSQVRGVGRYGYTF
cdr3_nt: TGTGCCAGCAGCCAAGTAAGGGGAGTGGGTCGCTATGGCTACACCTTC

cdr3_length: 12
d_call: -
clone_size: many
j_call: TRBJ2-5
v_call: TRBV19
cdr3_aa: CASSKQGETQYF
cdr3_nt: TGTGCCAGTAGTAAGCAGGGAGAGACCCAGTACTTC

cdr3_length: 16
d_call: TRBD2
clone_size: many
j_call: TRBJ2-3
v_call: TRBV20-1
cdr3_aa: CSANSPSSGDTDTQYF
cdr3_nt: TGCAGTGCTAATTCCCCCTCTAGCGGGGACACAGATACGCAGTATTTT

cdr3_length: 16
d_call: TRBD1
clone_size: few
j_call: TRBJ2-5
v_call: TRBV5-6
cdr3_aa: CASSSLLGTAKETQYF
cdr3_nt: TGTGCCAGCAGCTCTCTCCTGGGGACAGCGAAAGAGACCCAGTACTTC

cdr3_length: 17
d_call: TRBD1
clone_size: many
j_call: TRBJ1-5
v_call: TRBV12-3/TRBV12-4
cdr3_aa: CASRIGQGHTSNQPQHF
cdr3_nt: TGTGCCAGCAGAATCGGACAGGGGCATACGAGCAATCAGCCCCAGCATTTT

cdr3_length: 14
d_call: TRBD2
clone_size: few
j_call: TRBJ2-1
v_call: TRBV29-1
cdr3_aa: CSVEGGRWYNEQFF
cdr3_nt: TGCAGCGTTGAGGGCGGGAGGTGGTACAATGAGCAGTTCTTC

cdr3_length: 15
d_call: -
clone_size: many
j_call: TRBJ2-1
v_call: TRBV6-1
cdr3_aa: CASKGRAAGYNEQFF
cdr3_nt: TGTGCCAGCAAGGGGCGAGCGGCGGGATACAATGAGCAGTTCTTC

cdr3_length: 15
d_call: -
clone_size: few
j_call: TRBJ1-3
v_call: TRBV2
cdr3_aa: CASSEALVGGNTIYF
cdr3_nt: TGTGCCAGCAGTGAAGCGCTTGTGGGGGGAAACACCATATATTTT